The rows below give T cell receptor beta chains drawn from one sample of a study of blood T cell repertoires in COVID-19. The method was immunoSEQ multiplex PCR; TCRdb's version includes in-frame clones alone and lacks a portion of them. This sample has about 97,000 clones, with approximately 90% found just once. The sample was peripheral blood. These receptors were collected from a man aged 45-65 years with active COVID-19. The conserved cysteine and the conserved F or W are not part of the CDR3 here. Rows may omit the clone size; those that give it use once, few, many or a size class.

clone_size: NA; j_call: TRBJ2-3; v_call: TRBV4-2; cdr3_aa: ASSQGDRDSDTQY
clone_size: NA; j_call: TRBJ2-1; v_call: TRBV6-5; cdr3_aa: ASYRSRGNEQF
clone_size: NA; j_call: TRBJ1-2; v_call: TRBV7-9; cdr3_aa: ASSFGQTYGYT
clone_size: NA; j_call: TRBJ2-3; v_call: TRBV6-5; cdr3_aa: ASRRLTTDTQY
clone_size: NA; j_call: TRBJ1-3; v_call: TRBV15; cdr3_aa: ATSPGQSSGNTIY
clone_size: NA; j_call: TRBJ1-1; v_call: TRBV4-3; cdr3_aa: ASSPDSGNTEAF
clone_size: NA; j_call: TRBJ1-6; v_call: TRBV7-9; cdr3_aa: ASSSGTDNSPLH
clone_size: NA; j_call: TRBJ2-3; v_call: TRBV28; cdr3_aa: ASSLDRGRGTDTQY
clone_size: NA; j_call: TRBJ1-2; v_call: TRBV11-2; cdr3_aa: ASSLGQLNYGYT
clone_size: NA; j_call: TRBJ1-2; v_call: TRBV5-6; cdr3_aa: ASSPTGNYGYT
clone_size: NA; j_call: TRBJ1-2; v_call: TRBV10-2; cdr3_aa: ASSEEAVYGYT
clone_size: NA; j_call: TRBJ1-6; v_call: TRBV4-2; cdr3_aa: ASSARDRENSPLH
clone_size: NA; j_call: TRBJ2-1; v_call: TRBV4-3; cdr3_aa: ASSQGLAGFNEQF
clone_size: NA; j_call: TRBJ1-4; v_call: TRBV30; cdr3_aa: AWSVLASREKLF
clone_size: NA; j_call: TRBJ1-4; v_call: TRBV18; cdr3_aa: ASSPGGYEKLF
clone_size: NA; j_call: TRBJ1-2; v_call: TRBV10-3; cdr3_aa: AIRGHGVGGYT
clone_size: once; j_call: TRBJ2-7; v_call: TRBV7-2; cdr3_aa: ASSSWDRGIYEQY
clone_size: NA; j_call: TRBJ2-1; v_call: TRBV19; cdr3_aa: ASSRDRDWTYNEQF
clone_size: NA; j_call: TRBJ1-5; v_call: TRBV2; cdr3_aa: ASRAGTQNQPQH
clone_size: NA; j_call: TRBJ2-1; v_call: TRBV10-3; cdr3_aa: AINPAGGSYNEQF
clone_size: NA; j_call: TRBJ2-6; v_call: TRBV27; cdr3_aa: ASSPRTREGSGANVLT
clone_size: NA; j_call: TRBJ1-1; v_call: TRBV15; cdr3_aa: ATSGRQGKTEAF
clone_size: NA; j_call: TRBJ1-1; v_call: TRBV27; cdr3_aa: ASRKTRDRFMNTEAF
clone_size: NA; j_call: TRBJ2-3; v_call: TRBV29-1; cdr3_aa: SVAGRSTDTQY
clone_size: NA; j_call: TRBJ1-1; v_call: TRBV7-2; cdr3_aa: ASSLGGGFEAF
clone_size: NA; j_call: TRBJ2-5; v_call: TRBV7-9; cdr3_aa: ASSFLGQTQETQY
clone_size: NA; j_call: TRBJ1-5; v_call: TRBV5-4; cdr3_aa: ASSTTGEGNQPQH
clone_size: NA; j_call: TRBJ1-2; v_call: TRBV4-2; cdr3_aa: ASSQEFSRANYGYT
clone_size: NA; j_call: TRBJ2-3; v_call: TRBV7-2; cdr3_aa: ASSQGFGSTDTQY
clone_size: NA; j_call: TRBJ2-7; v_call: TRBV2; cdr3_aa: ASRSAGLYNDEQY
clone_size: NA; j_call: TRBJ2-6; v_call: TRBV6-5; cdr3_aa: ASSYRYSGANVLT
clone_size: once; j_call: TRBJ2-1; v_call: TRBV20-1; cdr3_aa: SASDLSYLNEQF
clone_size: NA; j_call: TRBJ2-4; v_call: TRBV15; cdr3_aa: ATSWGGGGGGIQY
clone_size: NA; j_call: TRBJ1-5; v_call: TRBV2; cdr3_aa: ASSEGGVGNQPQH
clone_size: NA; j_call: TRBJ2-2; v_call: TRBV6-6; cdr3_aa: ASSPVGTSTFGELF
clone_size: few; j_call: TRBJ1-3; v_call: TRBV6-5; cdr3_aa: ATRGGTGNTIY
clone_size: NA; j_call: TRBJ1-2; v_call: TRBV11-1; cdr3_aa: ASSTGTDNYGYT
clone_size: NA; j_call: TRBJ1-5; v_call: TRBV11-2; cdr3_aa: ASSLSPRGNQPQH
clone_size: NA; j_call: TRBJ1-1; v_call: TRBV9; cdr3_aa: ASSSAPGADTEAF
clone_size: NA; j_call: TRBJ1-2; v_call: TRBV5-4; cdr3_aa: ASSGTGTANYGYT
clone_size: NA; j_call: TRBJ2-7; v_call: TRBV7-2; cdr3_aa: ASTQTGTGYEQY
clone_size: NA; j_call: TRBJ1-5; v_call: TRBV3-1/TRBV3-2; cdr3_aa: ASSRGAGRGDQPQH
clone_size: few; j_call: TRBJ2-3; v_call: TRBV18; cdr3_aa: ASSPNRGSGTDTQY
clone_size: NA; j_call: TRBJ1-4; v_call: TRBV7-2; cdr3_aa: ASSLVRGANEKLF
clone_size: few; j_call: TRBJ1-1; v_call: TRBV3-1/TRBV3-2; cdr3_aa: ASSTRQGSEAF